Listed here are 5 T cell receptor beta chains from one sample, sequenced in a study of cytomegalovirus exposure and HLA in healthy donors. PCR amplification relied on 60 Vbeta primers (plus 13 Jbeta primers). TCRdb keeps only in-frame clones here, not all; method: immunoSEQ multiplex PCR. The sample has around 230,000 clones, about three quarters seen once. The sequencing sample was made of PBMCs. Every receptor here comes from a boy aged 10-17 years in good health and CMV-seronegative.

The chain links TRBV7-2 to TRBJ1-2, with D maybe TRBD1 (5 bases). The CDR3 totals 15 residues. The germline V gene has CDR1 SGHTA and CDR2 FQGNSA. The V gene lost 4 bases and the J gene lost 4 bases, with 16 bases spanning the gap. The CDR3 DNA reads TGTGCCAGCAGCTCCGAGTTACCGGGGGGCTATGGCTACACCTTC. Protein product: CASSSELPGGYGYTF. Full variable domain (rest looked up from reference TRBV7-2 and TRBJ1-2): GAGVSQSPSNKVTEKGKDVELRCDPISGHTALYWYRQSLGQGLEFLIYFQGNSAPDKSGLPSDRFSAERTGGSVSTLTIQRTQQEDSAVYLCASSSELPGGYGYTFGSGTRLTVV.

The chain joins TRBV10-3 to TRBJ1-2; tentative D call: TRBD1 (5 bases). CDR1 is ENHRY, CDR2 SYGVKD, per germline. Deletions cut 11 bases from V and 5 bases from J, with 15 bases between. This CDR3 contains 12 residues. CDR3 coding DNA: TGTGCCTCGACGATGGGGGGATATGGCTACACCTTC. Translating gives CASTMGGYGYTF.

The chain has TRBV2 and TRBJ1-5, with a weak D call TRBD1 (6 bases). This CDR3 contains 15 residues. Germline V gene sequence: CDR1 SNHLY, CDR2 FYNNEI. Trimming removed 6 bases from V and 6 bases from J, with 18 bases in between. As DNA, the CDR3 is TGTGCCAGCAGAGGGAACAGGGTAGGTAGTCAGCCCCAGCATTTT. This gives the protein CASRGNRVGSQPQHF.

This chain uses TRBV30 with TRBJ2-7, with 10 bases lining up with TRBD2. The trim removed 1 base at V and 7 bases at J, leaving 10 bases unmatched. CDR3 size: 15 residues. Germline CDR1 is GTSNPN and CDR2 is SVGIG (reference sequence). This CDR3 is CAWSGVLAGAGEQYF. Here the CDR3 DNA reads TGTGCCTGGAGTGGAGTCCTAGCGGGAGCGGGAGAGCAGTACTTC.

J is TRBJ2-1 and V is TRBV6-1; 7 bases line up with TRBD2. This CDR3 has 14 residues. Germline V gene lookup returns CDR1 MNHNS and CDR2 SASEGT. J gave up 6 bases and V 5 bases, and 7 bases lay outside the gene matches. CDR3 residues: CASSSPGLPNEQFF. The CDR3, as DNA: TGTGCCAGCAGTTCCCCGGGACTACCCAATGAGCAGTTCTTC.